These 11 T cell receptor beta chains came from one sample sequenced in a study of human thymus T cells. The protocol was immunoSEQ multiplex PCR, while the TCRdb copy is restricted to in-frame clones and leaves out a portion. This sample yields 40,000 to 45,000 clones, of which 94% are seen a single time; roughly 0.13% belongs to the top ten. Input material: blood. These receptors were taken from a boy under two years old with a congenital heart defect but otherwise immunologically healthy.

The chain recombines TRBV6-1 with TRBJ2-3; D not certain. The germline CDR1 and CDR2 sequences are MNHNS and SASEGT. This CDR3 region has 15 residues. Trimming removed 5 bases at V and 5 bases at J, with 17 bases between. This chain's CDR3 is CASSLPSHWGDTQYF. The CDR3 DNA sequence: TGTGCCAGCAGTCTACCTAGTCACTGGGGAGATACGCAGTATTTT.

V usage is TRBV28 and J usage is TRBJ2-5; D gene unclear. The V and J ends lost 6 bases and 6 bases respectively, with 8 bases between them. Germline lookup yields CDR1 MDHEN and CDR2 SYDVKM. This CDR3 is 11 amino acids long. The CDR3 loop reads CASSRSQTQYF. DNA for the CDR3: TGTGCCAGCAGCCGATCACAGACCCAGTACTTC.

This clone was recorded once. V gene TRBV28 combines with J gene TRBJ2-7, with D uncertain. Per the germline V gene, CDR1 is MDHEN and CDR2 is SYDVKM. The V end was cut by 7 bases, the J end by 2 bases, with 12 bases between. The CDR3 spans 13 residues. The CDR3 sequence: CASTPDLTYEQYF. The CDR3 region has the DNA TGTGCCAGCACCCCAGACCTAACCTACGAGCAGTACTTC.

The chain combines TRBV28 with TRBJ1-3; 8 nucleotides agree with TRBD1. Germline CDR1 reads MDHEN; CDR2 reads SYDVKM. CDR3 size: 15 residues. V lost 4 bases, J lost 4 bases, and 6 bases stayed unmatched. The CDR3 reads CASSSTGGRGNTIYF. The DNA for the CDR3 is TGTGCCAGCAGTTCCACAGGGGGTAGAGGAAACACCATATATTTT. Looking up the rest from reference TRBV28 and TRBJ1-3 gives the full variable domain: DVKVTQSSRYLVKRTGEKVFLECVQDMDHENMFWYRQDPGLGLRLIYFSYDVKMKEKGDIPEGYSVSREKKERFSLILESASTNQTSMYLCASSSTGGRGNTIYFGEGSWLTVV.

The chain joins TRBV29-1 to TRBJ1-2; possibly TRBD1 for D (5 bases). CDR3 length equals 12 residues. The V gene lost 3 bases and the J gene lost 7 bases, with 12 bases spanning the gap. Germline V CDR1 and CDR2: SQVTM, ANQGSEA. CDR3 amino acids: CSVDGRVGGYTF. CDR3 nucleotide sequence: TGCAGCGTTGACGGCAGGGTGGGTGGCTACACCTTC.

This clone showed up just once. The chain uses TRBV19 and TRBJ1-2; D perhaps matches TRBD1 (5 bases). The CDR3 totals 14 residues. V lost 1 base, J lost 4 bases, and 10 bases lay in between. Per the germline V gene, CDR1 is LNHDA and CDR2 is SQIVND (reference sequence). The CDR3 loop is CASSIVGPIYGYTF. The CDR3 region has the DNA TGTGCCAGTAGTATAGTGGGACCGATCTATGGCTACACCTTC.

This chain joins TRBV20-1 and TRBJ2-3, with D unresolved. The V end lost 4 bases, the J end lost 4 bases, and 6 bases lay between the germline ends. CDR3 size: 11 residues. From germline, CDR1 is DFQATT and CDR2 SNEGSKA (reference sequence). DNA of the CDR3: TGCAGTGCTACCCACCCAGATACGCAGTATTTT. This encodes CSATHPDTQYF.

This clone appeared a single time. The rearrangement joins TRBV28 to TRBJ2-1; D unclear. Germline CDR1 is MDHEN and CDR2 is SYDVKM. The CDR3 extends over 10 amino acids. V lost 3 bases, J lost 10 bases, and 4 bases lay in between. The chain's CDR3 is CASSLGEQFF. For the CDR3, the DNA is TGTGCCAGCAGTTTGGGGGAGCAGTTCTTC.

The chain's CDR3 is CASSPDAGALNIQYF. CDR3 in DNA: TGTGCCAGCAGTCCAGACGCAGGGGCTTTAAACATTCAGTACTTC. This rearrangement joins TRBV2 to TRBJ2-4; D perhaps matches TRBD1 (6 bases). This CDR3 has 15 amino acids. Trimming left V 5 bases short and J 6 bases short, with 17 bases between. Per germline, CDR1 SNHLY and CDR2 FYNNEI.

The CDR3 reads CASSLGHGYTF. The CDR3 DNA reads TGCGCCAGCAGTCTAGGGCATGGCTACACCTTC. This chain joins TRBV5-1 and TRBJ1-2; no reliable D call. Trimming took 5 bases from V and 6 from J, leaving 8 bases between them. Looked up from germline, CDR1 is SGHRS and CDR2 is YFSETQ. The CDR3 spans 11 residues.

The chain recombines TRBV9 with TRBJ2-1; no clear D. This CDR3 contains 14 residues. V lost 4 bases and J 0 bases, leaving 8 bases between the germline ends. Germline CDR1 and CDR2: SGDLS and YYNGEE. The CDR3 loop reads CASSPRRSYNEQFF. In DNA form, the CDR3 reads TGTGCCAGCAGCCCACGGCGCTCCTACAATGAGCAGTTCTTC.